This T cell receptor (beta chain) was documented in a study of blood T cells in healthy people across ages. Every donor contributed approximately 10 milliliters of peripheral blood by blood draw. This clonotype has more than one count but fewer than ten. As yet, its antigen is unknown. Germline-derived CDR1 and CDR2 are MNHNS and SASEGT. The CDR3 sequence is 15 residues long. J lost 5 bases, V lost 9 bases, and 15 bases had no gene match. The study's findings and limits: Fewer expanded clones and more diversity marked long-lived versus aged donors.

A second about 7 to 11 cycle PCR used barcoded and J-beta primers. Every cDNA molecule bore a tag from a template-switch adaptor containing 12 random nucleotides. From the 5' RACE reads, TCRdb called clonotypes with MiXCR, one entry per CDR3 protein. The repertoire has about 1,400,000 distinct CDR3 sequences, 42% of them found once; the top ten carry 6.5% to 10%. J is TRBJ2-5 and V is TRBV6-1; 7 nucleotides align to TRBD1. This receptor was taken from a young woman in good health. The sequenced sample was blood. In nucleotides, the CDR3 is TGTGCCAGTGGGATGTTGACAGGGATAGCGGAGACCCAGTACTTC. Protein product: CASGMLTGIAETQYF.